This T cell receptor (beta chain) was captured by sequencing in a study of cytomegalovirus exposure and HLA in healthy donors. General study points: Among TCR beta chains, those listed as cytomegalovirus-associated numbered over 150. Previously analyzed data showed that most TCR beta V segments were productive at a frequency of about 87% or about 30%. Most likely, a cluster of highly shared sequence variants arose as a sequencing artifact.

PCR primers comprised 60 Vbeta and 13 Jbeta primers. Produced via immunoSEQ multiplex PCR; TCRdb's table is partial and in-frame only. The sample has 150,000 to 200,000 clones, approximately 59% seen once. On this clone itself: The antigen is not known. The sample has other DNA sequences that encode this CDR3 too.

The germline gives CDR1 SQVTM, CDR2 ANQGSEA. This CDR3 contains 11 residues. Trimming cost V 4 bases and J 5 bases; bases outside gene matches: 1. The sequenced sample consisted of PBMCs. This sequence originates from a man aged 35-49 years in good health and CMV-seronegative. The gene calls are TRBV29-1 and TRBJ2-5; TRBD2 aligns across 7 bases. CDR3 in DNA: TGCAGCGTTGGCGGGGGTGAGACCCAGTACTTC. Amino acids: CSVGGGETQYF.